One sample yielded the 16 T cell receptor beta chains listed below, sequenced in a study of blood T cells in healthy people across ages. Primed by a sample-barcoded 5' primer and a J-beta primer mix, a second PCR proceeded for 7 to 11 cycles. TCRdb reprocessed the 5' RACE reads with MiXCR, giving one entry per CDR3 protein. Of 790,000 or so distinct CDR3 sequences listed, about half are singletons. The sequenced sample was blood. Receptors originate from a man at least 80 years old in good health.

The rearrangement links TRBV7-2 to TRBJ2-3; 9 bases align to TRBD1. With V trimmed by 2 bases and J by 2 bases, 2 bases remained unmatched. This CDR3 is 15 amino acids long. Looked up from germline, CDR1 is SGHTA and CDR2 is FQGNSA. In DNA form, the CDR3 reads TGTGCCAGCAGCTTATTACAGGGGGCCACAGATACGCAGTATTTT. Residues: CASSLLQGATDTQYF.

The chain couples TRBV29-1 to TRBJ2-1; TRBD2 aligns across 11 bases. This CDR3 spans 13 amino acids. Germline-derived CDR1 and CDR2 are SQVTM and ANQGSEA. The V and J ends lost 8 bases and 9 bases, in that order; junction bases with no gene match: 9. In DNA form, the CDR3 reads TGCAGCTTCGGACTAGCGGGTACTTGTGAGCAGTTCTTC. Translating it yields CSFGLAGTCEQFF.

The chain links TRBV20-1 to TRBJ2-7; D is perhaps TRBD1 (5 bases). Between the trimmed V and J ends, which lost 0 bases and 5 bases, there was a span of 14 bases. CDR1 DFQATT and CDR2 SNEGSKA come from the germline V gene (reference sequence). CDR3 length: 14 amino acids. The CDR3 sequence is CSARDTRGRHEQYF. Here the CDR3 DNA reads TGCAGTGCTAGAGATACAAGGGGCCGCCACGAGCAGTACTTC.

The V call is TRBV20-1, the J call TRBJ2-4; D is unclear. The CDR3 is 14 amino acids. CDR1 DFQATT and CDR2 SNEGSKA come from the germline V gene (reference sequence). V was cut by 6 bases and J by 13 bases, with 25 bases left in between. The CDR3 loop reads CSARPRPQVNQQYF. In DNA, the CDR3 is TGCAGTGCCCGCCCCAGACCCCAGGTTAATCAGCAGTACTTC.

This chain joins TRBV20-1 and TRBJ1-1, with D unresolved. This CDR3 is 14 amino acids long. Germline values: CDR1 DFQATT, CDR2 SNEGSKA (reference sequence). V was cut by 2 bases and J by 1 base, with 11 bases left in between. The chain's CDR3 is CSARTRQPNTEAFF. Here the CDR3 DNA reads TGCAGTGCTAGAACCCGCCAGCCGAACACTGAAGCTTTCTTT.

The rearrangement links TRBV28 to TRBJ2-7, with 8 bases identical to TRBD2. V trimming: 6 bases; J trimming: 7 bases; junction bases outside the gene matches: 20. The germline CDR1 and CDR2 sequences are MDHEN and SYDVKM. This CDR3 spans 17 amino acids. This chain's CDR3 is CASRDDGTRSSYNEQYF. In DNA, the CDR3 is TGTGCCAGCAGGGACGATGGGACTAGGAGCTCCTACAATGAGCAGTACTTC.

This clonotype has only a few counts. The V and J genes are TRBV5-1 and TRBJ2-7; TRBD1 aligns across 8 bases. The CDR3 is made up of 13 amino acids. V was pared by 0 bases and J by 5 bases, with 1 base of the junction left unmatched. The germline V gene has CDR1 SGHRS and CDR2 YFSETQ. CDR3: CASSLAGGDEQYF. In DNA form, the CDR3 reads TGCGCCAGCAGCTTGGCAGGGGGCGACGAGCAGTACTTC.

This clonotype has at least ten counts. The rearrangement uses TRBV5-1 and TRBJ1-4; TRBD1 agrees at 9 bases. The CDR3 consists of 14 residues. Germline V gene sequence: CDR1 SGHRS, CDR2 YFSETQ. J was trimmed by 7 bases and V by 4 bases; bases with no gene match: 5. CDR3 DNA: TGCGCCAGCAGCCCGGGGACAGGGCGTGAAAAACTGTTTTTT. Amino acid sequence: CASSPGTGREKLFF.

Concerning this clonotype itself: The junction departs from the called germline gene at one end, perhaps through a read error. The V gene is TRBV7-2, the J gene TRBJ2-7, with D possibly matching TRBD2 (5 bases). Per germline, CDR1 SGHTA and CDR2 FQGNSA. This CDR3 is 15 amino acids long. In nucleotides, the CDR3 is TGTGCCAGCAGCTTATCTGGCGGGCCATCCTACGAACAGTACTTC. The encoded protein is CASSLSGGPSYEQYF. The variable domain in full, completed from reference TRBV7-2 and TRBJ2-7, reads GAGVSQSPSNKVTEKGKDVELRCDPISGHTALYWYRQSLGQGLEFLIYFQGNSAPDKSGLPSDRFSAERTGGSVSTLTIQRTQQEDSAVYLCASSLSGGPSYEQYFGPGTRLTVT.

The chain couples TRBV5-1 to TRBJ2-1; TRBD2 aligns across 11 bases. The J call is in doubt because the DNA end fits TRBJ2-7 better. The CDR3 totals 17 residues. CDR1 and CDR2 (germline): SGHRS, YFSETQ. The CDR3 nucleotides are TGCGCCAGCAGCTTGTCTAGCGGGAGGAGCTCCTACAATGAGCAGTACTTC. Translating gives CASSLSSGRSSYNEQYF.

This chain uses TRBV4-3 with TRBJ1-1; D ambiguous. Germline-derived CDR1 and CDR2 are LGHNA and YSLEER. The CDR3 runs to 16 residues. V lost 0 bases and J 1 base, leaving 12 bases between the germline ends. In nucleotides, the CDR3 is TGCGCCAGCAGCCAAGATTTTTGGGCAGGGAACACTGAAGCTTTCTTT. Protein sequence: CASSQDFWAGNTEAFF.

This chain connects TRBV7-9 to TRBJ2-7; the D gene is possibly TRBD2 (8 bases). This CDR3 is built from 14 residues. Germline CDR1 reads SEHNR; CDR2 reads FQNEAQ (reference sequence). Trimming took off 6 bases at V and 2 bases at J, with 14 bases between the two ends. Written as DNA, the CDR3 is TGTGCCAGCAGTAATAGCGGGACAGCCTACGAGCAGTACTTC. Its protein product is CASSNSGTAYEQYF. Full variable domain (remainder filled in from reference TRBV7-9 and TRBJ2-7): DTGVSQNPRHKITKRGQNVTFRCDPISEHNRLYWYRQTLGQGPEFLTYFQNEAQLEKSRLLSDRFSAERPKGSFSTLEIQRTEQGDSAMYLCASSNSGTAYEQYFGPGTRLTVT.

The chain links TRBV6-5 to TRBJ2-1; D perhaps matches TRBD2 (6 bases). The V end lost 6 bases, the J end lost 5 bases, and 17 bases lay between the germline ends. CDR1 and CDR2 from the germline V gene are MNHEY and SVGAGI. CDR3 length: 15 amino acids. The DNA of the CDR3 is TGTGCCAGCAGGCAACTAGCTCAGACCCACAATGAGCAGTTCTTC. Translating gives CASRQLAQTHNEQFF.

Concerning this clonotype itself: Just one base apart from a much larger clone, this may be a read error. V usage is TRBV29-1 and J usage is TRBJ2-1; TRBD2 aligns across 13 bases. The CDR3 consists of 14 residues. V dropped 4 bases and J dropped 12; count of bases not matched to a gene: 9. CDR1 is SQVTM, CDR2 ANQGSEA, per germline. CDR3 bases: TGCAGCGTTGGGACTAGCGGGAGTCGAGGTGGGCAGTTCTTC. This encodes CSVGTSGSRGGQFF.

The chain employs TRBV9 and TRBJ2-7, with 9 bases that match TRBD1. This CDR3 spans 14 amino acids. The trim removed 0 bases at V and 4 bases at J, leaving 2 bases unmatched. Per the germline V gene, CDR1 is SGDLS and CDR2 is YYNGEE. The CDR3 sequence is CASSVGDRGYEQYF. The DNA of the CDR3 is TGTGCCAGCAGCGTAGGCGACAGGGGGTACGAGCAGTACTTC.

CDR3 nucleotides: TGCAGTGCTAGACCTCGGACAGGGGAGAACTATGGCTACACCTTC. This codes for CSARPRTGENYGYTF. The chain recombines TRBV20-1 with TRBJ1-2; 9 bases are a match to TRBD1. The CDR3 is 15 amino acids. Germline CDR1 DFQATT, CDR2 SNEGSKA (reference sequence). With 2 bases clipped from V and 2 bases from J, the junction kept 6 bases outside the gene matches.